Below are 11 T cell receptor beta chains sequenced from a single sample in a study of CD8 T cells in Susac syndrome. cDNA came from roughly 0.5 to 1 ug RNA primed by random hexamers. TCRdb reprocessed the immunoSEQ multiplex PCR reads with MiXCR, giving one entry per CDR3 protein. The sample holds about 73,000 distinct CDR3 sequences; about 95% are singletons and the top ten take 0.3% to 0.4%. Sequenced material: CD8+ T cells from PBMCs. The receptors stem from a human donor with multiple sclerosis.

This clonotype turned up a few times. The chain carries TRBV6-2 or TRBV6-3 and TRBJ1-1, with D unclear. This CDR3 spans 14 amino acids. Germline loops: CDR1 MNHEY, CDR2 SVGEGT. Deletions cut 4 bases from V and 0 bases from J, with 9 bases between. The CDR3 loop is CASSSGRMNTEAFF. CDR3 sequence (DNA): TGTGCCAGCAGTTCTGGCAGGATGAACACTGAAGCTTTCTTT.

The chain links TRBV2 to TRBJ1-1, with D possibly matching TRBD1 (6 bases). From germline, CDR1 is SNHLY and CDR2 FYNNEI. Between the trimmed V and J ends, which lost 8 bases and 3 bases, there was a span of 16 bases. The CDR3 is made up of 14 amino acids. The CDR3 reads CASEWDGTYTEAFF. The CDR3 region has the DNA TGTGCCAGCGAGTGGGATGGGACATACACTGAAGCTTTCTTT.

The chain carries TRBV19 and TRBJ2-1, with 9 bases lining up with TRBD2. From germline, CDR1 is LNHDA and CDR2 SQIVND (reference sequence). The CDR3 has 18 amino acids. V gave up 4 bases and J gave up 6 bases; unmatched junction bases: 16. The CDR3 DNA is TGTGCCAGTAGTAGGTCGGGGGCTGGCGGGAGGGCCGCCAATGAGCAGTTCTTC. It is translated as CASSRSGAGGRAANEQFF.

The rearrangement uses TRBV12-5 and TRBJ2-7, with 8 bases matching TRBD1. The V segment lost 5 bases and the J segment 2 bases; nucleotides outside the gene matches: 8. The CDR3 totals 15 residues. Germline CDR1 and CDR2: LGHNT and FRNRAP. Here the CDR3 DNA reads TGTGCTAGTGGTAACCCGGGACAGGCGACCTACGAGCAGTACTTC. Translated, it gives CASGNPGQATYEQYF.

This rearrangement joins TRBV5-6 to TRBJ2-5; the D is unclear. CDR3 length equals 13 residues. The germline V gene encodes CDR1 SGHDT and CDR2 YYEEEE. The ends were cut back, 2 bases at V and 7 bases at J, with 12 bases in the middle. CDR3 loop: CASSFGSARTQYF. CDR3 nucleotides: TGTGCCAGCAGCTTTGGGTCAGCTCGGACCCAGTACTTC.

The J gene is TRBJ1-2, the V gene TRBV27; D is perhaps TRBD1 (5 bases). V shed 8 bases and J shed 4 bases, with 20 bases lying between them. CDR1 and CDR2 (germline): MNHEY, SMNVEV (reference sequence). CDR3 length: 15 amino acids. CDR3 sequence reads: CASSAQVEAFYGYTF. CDR3 DNA sequence: TGTGCCAGCTCTGCACAGGTCGAGGCTTTCTATGGCTACACCTTC.

The chain employs TRBV19 and TRBJ1-1; D gene unclear. Germline CDR1 is LNHDA and CDR2 is SQIVND (reference sequence). The V gene lost 6 bases and the J gene lost 1 base, with 12 bases spanning the gap. CDR3 length: 14 residues. CDR3 amino acids: CASSLGSGNTEAFF. CDR3 coding DNA: TGTGCCAGTAGCCTCGGGTCTGGGAACACTGAAGCTTTCTTT.

The chain uses TRBV25-1 and TRBJ1-3; D gene uncertain. The CDR3 runs to 15 residues. Trimming stripped 4 bases from V and 2 bases from J, with 12 bases between. Germline V gene sequence: CDR1 MGHDK, CDR2 SYGVNS. CDR3 DNA: TGTGCCAGCAGTGTGGGCATGGGTACTGGAAACACCATATATTTT. This sequence encodes CASSVGMGTGNTIYF.

The chain couples TRBV7-9 to TRBJ2-3, with D possibly matching TRBD2 (6 bases). Germline-derived CDR1 and CDR2 are SEHNR and FQNEAQ (reference sequence). With 6 bases removed from V and 2 bases from J, the gap between germline ends came to 9 bases. The CDR3 runs 13 residues. This CDR3 is CASRAGNTDTQYF. The CDR3 region has the DNA TGTGCCAGCAGAGCGGGTAACACAGATACGCAGTATTTT.

This rearrangement joins TRBV6-5 to TRBJ1-2, with D possibly being TRBD1 (5 bases). Germline V gene data show CDR1 as MNHEY and CDR2 as SVGAGI. The CDR3 contains 14 residues. V shed 2 bases and J shed 5 bases, with 12 bases lying between them. DNA of the CDR3: TGTGCCAGCAGTTACGGTCAGGGCGGGTATGGCTACACCTTC. This gives the protein CASSYGQGGYGYTF.

The chain combines TRBV3-1 with TRBJ2-1, with D maybe TRBD2 (6 bases). The CDR3 runs to 16 residues. CDR1 is LGHDT and CDR2 is YNNKEL in the germline V gene (reference sequence). With 1 base removed from V and 0 bases from J, the gap between germline ends came to 10 bases. The CDR3 region has the DNA TGTGCCAGCAGCCAAGGGGCCGGGAGCTCCTACAATGAGCAGTTCTTC. Translating gives CASSQGAGSSYNEQFF.